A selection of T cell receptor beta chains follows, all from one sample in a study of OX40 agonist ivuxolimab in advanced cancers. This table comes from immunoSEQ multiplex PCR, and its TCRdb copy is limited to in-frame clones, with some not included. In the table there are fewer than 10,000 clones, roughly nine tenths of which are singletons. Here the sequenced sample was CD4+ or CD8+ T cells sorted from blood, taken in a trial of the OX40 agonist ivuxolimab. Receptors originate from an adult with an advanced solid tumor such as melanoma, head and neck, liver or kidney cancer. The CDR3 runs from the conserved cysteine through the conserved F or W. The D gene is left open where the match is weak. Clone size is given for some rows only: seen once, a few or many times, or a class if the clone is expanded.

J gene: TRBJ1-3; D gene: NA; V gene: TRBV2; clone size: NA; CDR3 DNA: TGTGCCAGCTCGCTGGGGGCCTCTGGAAACACCATATATTTT; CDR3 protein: CASSLGASGNTIYF
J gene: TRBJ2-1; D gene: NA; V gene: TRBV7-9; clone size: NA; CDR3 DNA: TGTGCCAGCAGCTTCGGAGCGACTTCCTACAATGAGCAGTTCTTC; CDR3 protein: CASSFGATSYNEQFF
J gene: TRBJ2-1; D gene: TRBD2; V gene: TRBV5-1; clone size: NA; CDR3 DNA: TGCGCCAGCAGCCCGGGACTAGCGGGAGGGAGGGAGCAGTTCTTC; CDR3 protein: CASSPGLAGGREQFF
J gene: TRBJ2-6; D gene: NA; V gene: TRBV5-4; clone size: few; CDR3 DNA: TGTGCCAGCAGCTTGGGAGGGCCCTACTCTGGGGCCAACGTCCTGACTTTC; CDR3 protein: CASSLGGPYSGANVLTF
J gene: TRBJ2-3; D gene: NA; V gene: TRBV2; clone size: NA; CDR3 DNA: TGTGCCAGCAGTGACAGGGCTATTCGTACAGATACGCAGTATTTT; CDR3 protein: CASSDRAIRTDTQYF
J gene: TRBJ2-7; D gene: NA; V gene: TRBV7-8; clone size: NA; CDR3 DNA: TGTGCCAGCAGCTTAGCCGGCGGGTCCTACGAGCAGTACTTC; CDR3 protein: CASSLAGGSYEQYF
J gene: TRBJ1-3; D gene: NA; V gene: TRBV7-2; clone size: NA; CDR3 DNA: TGTGCCAGCAGCTTACAGAGCTCTGGAAACACCATATATTTT; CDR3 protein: CASSLQSSGNTIYF
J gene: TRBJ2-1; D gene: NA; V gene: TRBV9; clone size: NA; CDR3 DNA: TGTGCCAGCAGCCCCCGCGGAGGGGTCAATGAGCAGTTCTTC; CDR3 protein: CASSPRGGVNEQFF
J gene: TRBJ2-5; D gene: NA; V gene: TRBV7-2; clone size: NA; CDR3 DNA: TGTGCCAGCAGCTTAGGCCGGGGTGAGACCCAGTACTTC; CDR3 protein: CASSLGRGETQYF
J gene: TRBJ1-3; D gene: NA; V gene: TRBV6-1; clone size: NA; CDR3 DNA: TGTGCCAGCAGTGAAAACCAAGGATTCTCTGGAAACACCATATATTTT; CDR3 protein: CASSENQGFSGNTIYF
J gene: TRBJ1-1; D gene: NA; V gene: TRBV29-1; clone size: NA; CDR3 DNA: TGCAGCGTCGGGGGAGGACAGTTGCGGACTGAAGCTTTCTTT; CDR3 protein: CSVGGGQLRTEAFF
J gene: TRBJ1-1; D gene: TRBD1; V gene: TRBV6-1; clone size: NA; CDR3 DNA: TGTGCCAGCATCGAGGGGGCAGGGAACACTGAAGCTTTCTTT; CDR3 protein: CASIEGAGNTEAFF
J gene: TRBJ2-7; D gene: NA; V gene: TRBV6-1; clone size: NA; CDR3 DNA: TGTGCCAGCAGTGAAAGGGGTCAGGGCGAGCAGTACTTC; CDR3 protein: CASSERGQGEQYF
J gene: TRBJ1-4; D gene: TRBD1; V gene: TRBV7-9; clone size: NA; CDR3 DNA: TGTGCCAGCAGCTTACGACAGGGTAATGAAAAACTGTTTTTT; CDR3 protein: CASSLRQGNEKLFF
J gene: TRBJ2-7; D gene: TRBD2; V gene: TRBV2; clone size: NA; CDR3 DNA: TGTGCCAGCACCCTACTAGCGGGAGGGCCGGGGTACGAGCAGTACTTC; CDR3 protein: CASTLLAGGPGYEQYF
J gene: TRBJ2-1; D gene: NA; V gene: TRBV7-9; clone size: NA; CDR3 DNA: TGTGCCAGCAGCTTAGAGTCGACTGTCGGCGGGTACAATGAGCAGTTCTTC; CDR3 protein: CASSLESTVGGYNEQFF
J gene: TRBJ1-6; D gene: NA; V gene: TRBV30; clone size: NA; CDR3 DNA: TGTGCCTGGACGCCGCGGGACGGATATTCACCCCTCCACTTT; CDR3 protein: CAWTPRDGYSPLHF
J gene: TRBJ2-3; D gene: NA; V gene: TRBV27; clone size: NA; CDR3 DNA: TGTGCCAGCAGTCCCAAGGGGACAGATACGCAGTATTTT; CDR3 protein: CASSPKGTDTQYF
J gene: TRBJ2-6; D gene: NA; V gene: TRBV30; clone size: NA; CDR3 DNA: TGTGCCTGGAGTTTGGGGTACTCTGGGGCCAACGTCCTGACTTTC; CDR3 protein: CAWSLGYSGANVLTF
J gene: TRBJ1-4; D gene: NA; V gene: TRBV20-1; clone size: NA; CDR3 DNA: TGCAGTGGTAGGCGAGGAGAAAAACTGTTTTTT; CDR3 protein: CSGRRGEKLFF
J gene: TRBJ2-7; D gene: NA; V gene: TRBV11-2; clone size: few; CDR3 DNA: TGTGCCAGCAGCTCCCTAGTAGGGGCGTACGAGCAGTACTTC; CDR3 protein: CASSSLVGAYEQYF
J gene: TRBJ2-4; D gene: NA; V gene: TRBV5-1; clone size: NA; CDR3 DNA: TGCGCCAGCAGCTTGATTAGTACGGCAATCAAAAACATTCAGTACTTC; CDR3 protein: CASSLISTAIKNIQYF
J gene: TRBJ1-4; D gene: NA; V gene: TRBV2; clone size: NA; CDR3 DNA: TGTGCCAGCAGCGCTGGGGAGGGAGGATATGAAAAACTGTTTTTT; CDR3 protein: CASSAGEGGYEKLFF
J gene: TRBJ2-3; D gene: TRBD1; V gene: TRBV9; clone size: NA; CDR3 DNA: TGTGCCAGCAGCGCCGGGACAGGGCTTCGCACAGATACGCAGTATTTT; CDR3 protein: CASSAGTGLRTDTQYF
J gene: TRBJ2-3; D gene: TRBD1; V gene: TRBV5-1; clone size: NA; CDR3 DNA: TGCGCCAGCAGCTACGGACAGGGGGCACTGGTCACAGATACGCAGTATTTT; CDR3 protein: CASSYGQGALVTDTQYF
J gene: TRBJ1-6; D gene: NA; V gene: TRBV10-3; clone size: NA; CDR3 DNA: TGTGCCATCAGGGGCCCTATGCCCAATTCACCCCTCCACTTT; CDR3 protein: CAIRGPMPNSPLHF
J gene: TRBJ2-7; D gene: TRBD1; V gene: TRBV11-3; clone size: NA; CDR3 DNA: TGTGCCAGCAGCTTAGGCAGGGGGCGCGAGCAGTACTTC; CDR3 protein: CASSLGRGREQYF
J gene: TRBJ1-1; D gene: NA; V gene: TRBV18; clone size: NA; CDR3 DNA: TGTGCCAGCTCACCTGACGGTGGCACTGAAGCTTTCTTT; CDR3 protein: CASSPDGGTEAFF
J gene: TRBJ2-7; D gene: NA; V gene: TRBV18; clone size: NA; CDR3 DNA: TGTGCCAGCTCACCGCGGCCTCCGGGACGACAGGGACTCTACGAGCAGTACTTC; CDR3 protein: CASSPRPPGRQGLYEQYF
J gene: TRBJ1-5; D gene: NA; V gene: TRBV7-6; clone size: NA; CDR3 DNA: TGTGCCAGCAGCTTAGCTGAGGATCAGCCCCAGCATTTT; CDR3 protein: CASSLAEDQPQHF
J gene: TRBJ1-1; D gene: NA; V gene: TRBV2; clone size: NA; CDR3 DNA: TGTGCCAGCAGTGGGGAACAGGGTACGGTAACTTTCTTT; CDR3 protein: CASSGEQGTVTFF
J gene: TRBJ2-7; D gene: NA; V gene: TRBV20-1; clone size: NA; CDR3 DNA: TGCAGTGCTAGGGTCCTCTACGAGCAGTACTTC; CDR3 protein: CSARVLYEQYF
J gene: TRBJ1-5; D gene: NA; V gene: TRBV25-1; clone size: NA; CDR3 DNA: TGTGCCAGCAGTGAATCAGGCAGGGGATTTCAGCCCCAGCATTTT; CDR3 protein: CASSESGRGFQPQHF
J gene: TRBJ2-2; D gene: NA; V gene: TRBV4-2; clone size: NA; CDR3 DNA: TGTGCCAGCAGCCTGCCCCTAAGTAACACCGGGGAGCTGTTTTTT; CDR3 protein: CASSLPLSNTGELFF
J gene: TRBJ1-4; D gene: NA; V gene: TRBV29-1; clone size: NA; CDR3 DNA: TGCAGCGTTGAAGCGGAGACTGTCGAAAAACTGTTTTTT; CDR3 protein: CSVEAETVEKLFF
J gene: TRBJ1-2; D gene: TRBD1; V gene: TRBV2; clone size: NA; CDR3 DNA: TGTGCCAGCAGGACAGGGGTATACTATGGCTACACCTTC; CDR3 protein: CASRTGVYYGYTF
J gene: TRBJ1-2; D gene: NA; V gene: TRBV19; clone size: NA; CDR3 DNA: TGTGCCAGTAGTCCCCGGACAGCGGAAGGCTACACCTTC; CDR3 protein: CASSPRTAEGYTF
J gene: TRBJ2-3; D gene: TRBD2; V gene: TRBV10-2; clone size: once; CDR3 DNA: TGCGCCAGCAGAGGTTTTTGGGGGACTAGCGGGAAATTGGGCACAGATACGCAGTATTTT; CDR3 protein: CASRGFWGTSGKLGTDTQYF
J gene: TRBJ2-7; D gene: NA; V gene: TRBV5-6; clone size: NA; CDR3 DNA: TGTGCCAGCAGTATGCTATCGGGGGCTTACGAGCAGTACTTC; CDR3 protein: CASSMLSGAYEQYF
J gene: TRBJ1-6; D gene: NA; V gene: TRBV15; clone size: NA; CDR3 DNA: TGTGCCACCAGCAGAGACGACATCAATTCACCCCTCCACTTT; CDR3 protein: CATSRDDINSPLHF
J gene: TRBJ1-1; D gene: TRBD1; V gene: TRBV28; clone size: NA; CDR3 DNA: TGTGCCAGCCGATTAGGGGGCCACACTGAAGCTTTCTTT; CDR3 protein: CASRLGGHTEAFF
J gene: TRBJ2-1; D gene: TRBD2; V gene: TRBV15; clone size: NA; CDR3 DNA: TGTGCCACCAGCCCCGGACTAGCGGGAAACAATGAGCAGTTCTTC; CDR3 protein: CATSPGLAGNNEQFF
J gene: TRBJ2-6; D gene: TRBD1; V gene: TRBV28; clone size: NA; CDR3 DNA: TGTGCCAGCAGGCCGGGACAGGGGGACTCTGGGGCCAACGTCCTGACTTTC; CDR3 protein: CASRPGQGDSGANVLTF
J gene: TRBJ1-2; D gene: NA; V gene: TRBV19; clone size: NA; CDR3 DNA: TGTGCCAGTAGTATCCCGGGGTCTTTCTTCTATGGCTACACCTTC; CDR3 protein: CASSIPGSFFYGYTF
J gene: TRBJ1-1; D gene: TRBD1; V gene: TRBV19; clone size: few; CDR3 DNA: TGTGCCAGTAGTATAGAGACAGGGACTGAAGCTTTCTTT; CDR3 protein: CASSIETGTEAFF
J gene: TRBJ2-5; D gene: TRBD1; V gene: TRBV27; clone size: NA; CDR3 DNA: TGTGCCAGCAGTTCGACAGGGGATGAGCAGTACTTC; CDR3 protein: CASSSTGDEQYF
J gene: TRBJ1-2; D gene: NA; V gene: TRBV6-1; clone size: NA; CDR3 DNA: TGTGCCAGCAGTCAAGAACCATCAGGGTCATATGGCTACACCTTC; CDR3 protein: CASSQEPSGSYGYTF
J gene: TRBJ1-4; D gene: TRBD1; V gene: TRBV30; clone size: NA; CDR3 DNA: TGTGCCTGGAGACATACGGGACAGTCTAATGAAAAACTGTTTTTT; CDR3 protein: CAWRHTGQSNEKLFF